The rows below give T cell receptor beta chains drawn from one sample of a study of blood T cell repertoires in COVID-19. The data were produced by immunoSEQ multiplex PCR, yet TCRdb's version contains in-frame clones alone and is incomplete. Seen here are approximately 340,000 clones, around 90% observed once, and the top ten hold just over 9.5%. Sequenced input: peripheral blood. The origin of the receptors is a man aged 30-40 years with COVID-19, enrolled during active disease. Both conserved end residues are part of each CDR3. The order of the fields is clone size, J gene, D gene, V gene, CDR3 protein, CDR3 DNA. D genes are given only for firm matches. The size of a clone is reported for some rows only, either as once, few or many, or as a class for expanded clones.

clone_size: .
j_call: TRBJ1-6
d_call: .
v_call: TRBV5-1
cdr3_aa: CASSLAPSPNSPLHF
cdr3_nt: TGCGCCAGCAGCTTGGCCCCGTCCCCTAATTCACCCCTCCACTTT

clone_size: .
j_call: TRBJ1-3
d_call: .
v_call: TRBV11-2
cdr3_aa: CASSLDRNSGNTIYF
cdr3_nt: TGTGCCAGCAGCCTAGACAGGAACTCTGGAAACACCATATATTTT

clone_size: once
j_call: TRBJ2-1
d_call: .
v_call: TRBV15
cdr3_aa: CATSRAPSGSYNEQFF
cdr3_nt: TGTGCCACCAGCAGAGCCCCTTCGGGCTCCTACAATGAGCAGTTCTTC

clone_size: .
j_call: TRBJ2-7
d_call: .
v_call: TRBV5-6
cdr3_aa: CASSFTSRRAYEQYF
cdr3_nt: TGTGCCAGCAGCTTTACAAGCAGGCGAGCCTACGAGCAGTACTTC

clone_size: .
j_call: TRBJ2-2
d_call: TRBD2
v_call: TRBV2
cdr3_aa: CASSVGLAFGELFF
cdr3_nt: TGTGCCAGCAGTGTGGGACTAGCGTTCGGGGAGCTGTTTTTT

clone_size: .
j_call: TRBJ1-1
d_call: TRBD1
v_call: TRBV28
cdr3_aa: CASSLWTGTMNTEAFF
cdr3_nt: TGTGCCAGCAGTTTATGGACAGGGACAATGAACACTGAAGCTTTCTTT

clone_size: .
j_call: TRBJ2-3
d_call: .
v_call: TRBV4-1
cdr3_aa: CASSQVPPLQGRASTDTQYF
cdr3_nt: TGCGCCAGCAGTCAAGTCCCCCCTCTTCAGGGTAGGGCTAGCACAGATACGCAGTATTTT

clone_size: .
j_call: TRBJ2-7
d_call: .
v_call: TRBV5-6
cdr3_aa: CASSLNYNYEQYF
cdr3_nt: TGTGCCAGCAGCTTGAACTACAACTACGAGCAGTACTTC

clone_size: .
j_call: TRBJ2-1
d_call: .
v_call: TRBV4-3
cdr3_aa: CASSQDLTEYNEQFF
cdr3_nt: TGCGCCAGCAGCCAAGATTTAACTGAGTACAATGAGCAGTTCTTC

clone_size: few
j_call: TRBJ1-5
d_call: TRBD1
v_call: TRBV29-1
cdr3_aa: CSVGQGSEPQHF
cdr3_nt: TGCAGCGTCGGACAGGGAAGTGAGCCCCAGCATTTT

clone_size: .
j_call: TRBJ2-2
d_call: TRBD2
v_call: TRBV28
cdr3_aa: CASSFSGRASNTGELFF
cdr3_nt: TGTGCCAGCAGTTTTAGCGGGAGGGCCTCAAACACCGGGGAGCTGTTTTTT

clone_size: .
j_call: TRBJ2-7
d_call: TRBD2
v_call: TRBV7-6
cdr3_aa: CASSLGELAGGVYEQYF
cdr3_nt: TGTGCCAGCAGCTTAGGCGAACTAGCGGGGGGCGTCTACGAGCAGTACTTC

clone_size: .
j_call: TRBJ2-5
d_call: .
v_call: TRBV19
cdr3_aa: CASSTSGAGGTTQYF
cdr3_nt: TGTGCCAGTAGTACCTCGGGGGCAGGGGGGACGACCCAGTACTTC

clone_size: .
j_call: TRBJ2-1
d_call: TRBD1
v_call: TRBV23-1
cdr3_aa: CASSLWGTGGPSSYNEQFF
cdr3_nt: TGCGCCAGCAGTCTGTGGGGGACAGGGGGCCCCAGCTCCTACAATGAGCAGTTCTTC

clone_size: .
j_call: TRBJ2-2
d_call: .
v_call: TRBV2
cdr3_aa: CASSPTQGWDRRELFF
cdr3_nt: TGTGCCAGCAGTCCGACACAGGGTTGGGACCGTCGGGAGCTGTTTTTT

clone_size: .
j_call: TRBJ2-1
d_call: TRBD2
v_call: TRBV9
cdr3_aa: CASSVSGGSYNEQFF
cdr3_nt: TGTGCCAGCAGCGTTAGCGGGGGGTCCTACAATGAGCAGTTCTTC

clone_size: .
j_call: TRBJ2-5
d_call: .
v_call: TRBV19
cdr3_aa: CASSIGTEETQYF
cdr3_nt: TGTGCCAGTAGTATAGGGACAGAAGAGACCCAGTACTTC

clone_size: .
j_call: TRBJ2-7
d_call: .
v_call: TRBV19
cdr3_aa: CASSTRTDYEQYF
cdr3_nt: TGTGCCAGTAGTACCCGGACAGACTACGAGCAGTACTTC

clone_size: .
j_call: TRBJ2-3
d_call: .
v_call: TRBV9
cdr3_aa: CASSPRAESTDTQYF
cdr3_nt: TGTGCCAGCAGCCCCAGGGCTGAGAGCACAGATACGCAGTATTTT

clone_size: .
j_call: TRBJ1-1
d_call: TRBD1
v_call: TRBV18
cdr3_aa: CASSLRDRAGTEAFF
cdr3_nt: TGTGCCAGCTCACTAAGGGACAGGGCTGGCACTGAAGCTTTCTTT

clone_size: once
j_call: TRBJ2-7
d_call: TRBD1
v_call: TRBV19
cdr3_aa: CASSPRGQGSYEQYF
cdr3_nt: TGTGCCAGTAGTCCGAGAGGACAGGGCTCCTACGAGCAGTACTTC

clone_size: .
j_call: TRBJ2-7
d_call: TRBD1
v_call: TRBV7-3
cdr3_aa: CASSLLPGGTYEQYF
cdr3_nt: TGTGCCAGCAGCTTACTGCCAGGGGGAACCTACGAGCAGTACTTC

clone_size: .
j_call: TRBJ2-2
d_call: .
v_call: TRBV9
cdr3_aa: CASSAYSGVGELFF
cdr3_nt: TGTGCCAGCAGCGCGTATTCAGGGGTCGGGGAGCTGTTTTTT

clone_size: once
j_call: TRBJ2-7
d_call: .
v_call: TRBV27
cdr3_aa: CASSLSWTESSYEQYF
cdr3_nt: TGTGCCAGCAGTTTATCGTGGACAGAGAGCTCCTACGAGCAGTACTTC

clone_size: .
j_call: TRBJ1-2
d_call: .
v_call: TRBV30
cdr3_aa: CAWSGTNYGYTF
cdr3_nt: TGTGCCTGGAGTGGTACTAACTATGGCTACACCTTC

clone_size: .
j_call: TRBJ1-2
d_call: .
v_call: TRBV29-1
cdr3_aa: CSVVQAQNPNYGYTF
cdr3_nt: TGCAGCGTTGTGCAGGCCCAGAATCCTAACTATGGCTACACCTTC

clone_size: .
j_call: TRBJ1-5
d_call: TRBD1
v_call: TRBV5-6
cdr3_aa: CASSSGTAYSNQPQHF
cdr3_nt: TGTGCCAGCAGCTCGGGGACAGCTTATAGCAATCAGCCCCAGCATTTT

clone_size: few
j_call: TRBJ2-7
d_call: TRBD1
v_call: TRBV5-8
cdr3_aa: CASRKGQGESYEQYF
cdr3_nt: TGTGCCAGCAGAAAAGGACAGGGGGAATCCTACGAGCAGTACTTC

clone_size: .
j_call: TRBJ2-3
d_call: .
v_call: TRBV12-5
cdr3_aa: CASGLRGPQEASTDTQYF
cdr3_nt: TGTGCTAGTGGTCTCAGGGGCCCGCAGGAGGCAAGCACAGATACGCAGTATTTT

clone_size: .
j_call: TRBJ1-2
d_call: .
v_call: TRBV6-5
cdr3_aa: CASSYASSGDYGYTF
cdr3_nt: TGTGCCAGCAGTTACGCGTCCTCAGGGGACTATGGCTACACCTTC

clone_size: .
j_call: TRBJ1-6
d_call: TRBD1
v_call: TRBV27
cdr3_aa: CASSFGDSNSPLHF
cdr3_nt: TGTGCCAGCAGTTTTGGGGACAGTAATTCACCCCTCCACTTT

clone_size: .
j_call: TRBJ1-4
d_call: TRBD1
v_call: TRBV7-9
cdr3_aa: CASSSGTGNEKLFF
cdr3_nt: TGTGCCAGCAGCTCCGGGACAGGGAATGAAAAACTGTTTTTT